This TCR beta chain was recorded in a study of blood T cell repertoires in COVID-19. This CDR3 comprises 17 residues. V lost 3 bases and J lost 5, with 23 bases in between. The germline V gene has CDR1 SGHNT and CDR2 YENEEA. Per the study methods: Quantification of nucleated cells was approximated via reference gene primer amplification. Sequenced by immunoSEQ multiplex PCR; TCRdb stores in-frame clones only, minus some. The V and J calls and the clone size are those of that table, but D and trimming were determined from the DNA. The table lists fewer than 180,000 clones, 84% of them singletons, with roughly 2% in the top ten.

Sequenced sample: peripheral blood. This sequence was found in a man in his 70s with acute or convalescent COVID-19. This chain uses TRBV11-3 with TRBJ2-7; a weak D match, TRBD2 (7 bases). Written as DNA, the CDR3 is TGTGCCAGCAGCTTCTCAGGAACAGCCCAAGGGGGGGACGAGCAGTACTTC. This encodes CASSFSGTAQGGDEQYF.